This T cell receptor beta chain was profiled in a study of vaccination effects on CD4 cells after COVID-19. About the study: Following the second dose by a median of 72 days, the post-vaccine samples were obtained.

V was clipped by 1 base and J by 6 bases; unmatched bases: 13. Per germline, CDR1 SGHDT and CDR2 YYEEEE. CDR3 length equals 17 residues. Viral peptide pool expansion of antigen-specific CD4+ T cells preceded sequencing in the ViraFEST assay. Culturing for more than eight days preceded CD4+ T cell isolation. Two-dose BNT162b2 or mRNA-1273 vaccination was given to participants. Study results and caveats: At late timepoints after vaccination, vaccine- and infection-induced clones shrank markedly.

Libraries were prepared by immunoSEQ multiplex PCR; TCRdb keeps only in-frame clonotypes and omits some of them. The sample yields tens of thousands of clones, less than 80% seen once. Turning to this clone: Its target is unknown.

The input for sequencing was CD4+ T cells from PBMCs cultured with HCoV-229E spike peptides, taken after COVID-19 vaccination. The V gene is TRBV5-6, the J gene TRBJ1-5; 7 nucleotides match TRBD1. The clonotype originates from a human donor who received a COVID-19 vaccine. The CDR3 nucleotides are TGTGCCAGCAGCTTGAGAAAGGGGGCTGAAAGGTGTCAGCCCCAGCATTTT. As protein: CASSLRKGAERCQPQHF.